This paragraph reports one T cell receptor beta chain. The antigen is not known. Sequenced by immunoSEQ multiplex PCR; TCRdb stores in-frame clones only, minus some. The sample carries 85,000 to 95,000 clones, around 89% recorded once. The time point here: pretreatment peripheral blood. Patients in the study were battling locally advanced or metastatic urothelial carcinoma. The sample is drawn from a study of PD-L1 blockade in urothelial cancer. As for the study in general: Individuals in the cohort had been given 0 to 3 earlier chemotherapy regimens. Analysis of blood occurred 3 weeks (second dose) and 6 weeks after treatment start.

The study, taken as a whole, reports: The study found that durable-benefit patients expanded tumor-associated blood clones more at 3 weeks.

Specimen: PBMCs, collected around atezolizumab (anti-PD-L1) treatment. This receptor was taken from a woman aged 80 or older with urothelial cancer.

CDR3 in DNA: TGTGCCAGCAAAGGCGAGAGGCCGAGCTCCTACGAGCAGTACTTC. Amino acids: CASKGERPSSYEQYF. The chain recombines TRBV27 with TRBJ2-7; no clear D gene. This CDR3 has 15 residues. V was cut by 7 bases and J by 0 bases, with 16 bases left in between. Germline CDR1 reads MNHEY; CDR2 reads SMNVEV (reference sequence).